The present T cell receptor beta chain was sequenced within a study of blood T cell repertoires in COVID-19. Study at large: COVID-19 samples collected from the United States, Italy and Spain covered acute and convalescent phases. Sample material is recorded as cDNA or gDNA derived from T cells, B-cell-depleted T cells, or PBMCs.

Per the study methods: By means of reference gene primer amplification, nucleated cell counts were estimated. This table comes from immunoSEQ multiplex PCR, and its TCRdb copy is limited to in-frame clones, with some not included. V, J and clone size are those of that table, while D and trimming were read from the DNA. The sample has 240,000 or so clones; more than 85% are singletons. CDR1 is SEHNR and CDR2 is FQNEAQ in the germline V gene (reference sequence). The length of the CDR3 is 17 residues. Trimming removed 5 bases at V and 8 bases at J, with 27 bases between. V is TRBV7-9 and J is TRBJ1-2; D call uncertain. Input material: peripheral blood. The source of this sequence is a woman aged 70-85 years with active or convalescent COVID-19. The DNA for the CDR3 is TGTGCCAGCAGCCCCGCACGCAGATTAACAGATCCGGGAGGCTACACCTTC. Translated: CASSPARRLTDPGGYTF.